Below, 25 T cell receptor beta chains from the same sample are listed, as sequenced in a study of blood T cells in healthy people across ages (dated by TCRdb to between 2015 and 2017). Libraries were built with 5' RACE. The sample was run on an Illumina HiSeq 2500. A second PCR of roughly 6 to 11 cycles was run with a J-beta primer mix and a sample-barcoded 5' primer. The public reads were reprocessed in TCRdb via fastp at Q25 and MiXCR, keeping in-frame beta chains. Rows merge per CDR3 protein into single entries with the most common DNA and genes. The sample table shows 800,000 to 950,000 distinct CDR3 sequences, and almost 30% are seen once. The ten largest clones capture more than 8.5% of the sample. These same records also appear under a second study, on T cells of mothers and their children.

The specimen sequenced was blood. Receptors originate from a middle-aged woman in good health.

This clonotype occurred a few times. The rearrangement uses TRBV7-2 and TRBJ2-4, with TRBD1 matching 8 bases. This CDR3 is 16 amino acids long. The V gene's germline CDR1 is SGHTA and CDR2 FQGNSA. V lost 5 bases and J lost 0; bases outside the gene matches: 6. The CDR3 sequence is CASSPTGDEAKNIQYF. The DNA for the CDR3 is TGTGCCAGCAGCCCGACAGGGGATGAAGCCAAAAACATTCAGTACTTC.

Of note for this clonotype: Since a much larger clone is just one base distant, this may be a read error. The chain combines TRBV28 with TRBJ2-7; 11 positions match TRBD1. Per the germline V gene, CDR1 is MDHEN and CDR2 is SYDVKM. The J segment lost 2 bases and the V segment lost 6 bases, leaving 6 bases of the junction unmatched. The CDR3 covers 15 residues. The CDR3 coding sequence is TGTGCCAGCAGAATCGGGACAGGGGGAGCCTACGAGCAGTACTTC. It translates to CASRIGTGGAYEQYF. The full variable domain, completed using reference TRBV28 and TRBJ2-7, is DVKVTQSSRYLVKRTGEKVFLECVQDMDHENMFWYRQDPGLGLRLIYFSYDVKMKEKGDIPEGYSVSREKKERFSLILESASTNQTSMYLCASRIGTGGAYEQYFGPGTRLTVT.

This clonotype was observed at least ten times. The chain has TRBV7-9 and TRBJ2-3, with D unresolved. CDR1 is SEHNR, CDR2 FQNEAQ, per germline (reference sequence). V shed 3 bases and J shed 2 bases, with 6 bases lying between them. The CDR3 is 13 residues long. The CDR3 DNA reads TGTGCCAGCAGCTTTACCCTCACAGATACGCAGTATTTT. Residues: CASSFTLTDTQYF.

This clonotype turned up a few times. This could be a read error, since a much larger clone is one nucleotide away. The chain is built from TRBV5-5 and TRBJ1-2; no clear D. The CDR3 runs to 13 residues. V was pared by 4 bases and J by 4 bases, with 11 bases between. Germline V gene data show CDR1 as SGHKS and CDR2 as YYEKEE (reference sequence). The CDR3 spells CASSQDEFYGYTF. CDR3 in DNA: TGTGCCAGCAGCCAGGACGAATTCTATGGCTACACCTTC.

This chain's CDR3 is CATSDLVGIYTF. Here the CDR3 DNA reads TGTGCCACCAGTGATTTGGTGGGGATCTACACCTTC. The chain combines TRBV24-1 with TRBJ1-2; D not certain. V dropped 0 bases and J dropped 10 bases, with 8 bases sitting between them. CDR3 length: 12 amino acids. The germline V gene has CDR1 KGHDR and CDR2 SFDVKD.

The chain links TRBV7-9 to TRBJ1-4, with no clear D. The CDR3 has 14 amino acids. The germline V gene has CDR1 SEHNR and CDR2 FQNEAQ (reference sequence). The V end lost 4 bases, the J end lost 8 bases, and 14 bases lay between the germline ends. CDR3 bases: TGTGCCAGCAGCTCGGGCAACTCGAACGAAAAACTGTTTTTT. It yields the protein CASSSGNSNEKLFF.

V and J are TRBV4-3 and TRBJ1-2; D might be TRBD1 (6 bases). The CDR3 loop spans 15 amino acids. CDR1 and CDR2 (germline): LGHNA, YSLEER. V was cut by 4 bases and J by 4 bases, with 16 bases left in between. The CDR3 DNA reads TGCGCCAGCAGCCCCGGACAGACCTATTCCTATGGCTACACCTTC. Protein sequence: CASSPGQTYSYGYTF.

This rearrangement joins TRBV7-2 to TRBJ2-1, with TRBD2 as a possible D gene (5 bases). The CDR3 totals 15 residues. Deletions cut 3 bases from V and 0 bases from J, with 9 bases between. Germline V gene sequence: CDR1 SGHTA, CDR2 FQGNSA. The CDR3 protein is CASSFPGISYNEQFF. Written as DNA, the CDR3 is TGTGCCAGCAGCTTTCCGGGAATCTCCTACAATGAGCAGTTCTTC.

The chain uses TRBV19 and TRBJ2-7, with a tentative D call TRBD2 (5 bases). The CDR3 extends over 14 amino acids. Germline CDR1 is LNHDA and CDR2 is SQIVND (reference sequence). Trimming left V 3 bases short and J 2 bases short, with 11 bases between. CDR3 coding DNA: TGTGCCAGTAGTATCCCCGGGGAAACCTACGAGCAGTACTTC. It yields the protein CASSIPGETYEQYF.

J is TRBJ1-5 and V is TRBV2; D is ambiguous. This CDR3 region has 14 residues. V lost 2 bases to trimming and J lost 5 bases, with 10 bases between them. In germline, CDR1 is SNHLY, CDR2 FYNNEI. CDR3 loop: CASSEKGFHQPQHF. CDR3 nucleotide sequence: TGTGCCAGCAGTGAAAAGGGTTTCCATCAGCCCCAGCATTTT.

This clonotype has ten or more counts. The V call is TRBV20-1, the J call TRBJ2-7; 9 bases fit TRBD2. The CDR3 length is 11 residues. Germline loops: CDR1 DFQATT, CDR2 SNEGSKA (reference sequence). With V trimmed by 6 bases and J by 7 bases, 4 bases remained unmatched. CDR3 DNA sequence: TGCAGTGCCAGTAGCGGGAGTGAGCAGTACTTC. Translated: CSASSGSEQYF.

This clonotype has only a few counts. The V call is TRBV27, the J call TRBJ2-4; 7 nucleotides align to TRBD1. Trimming cost V 5 bases and J 0 bases; bases outside gene matches: 7. The CDR3 has 16 residues. Germline V gene lookup returns CDR1 MNHEY and CDR2 SMNVEV (reference sequence). The DNA for the CDR3 is TGTGCCAGCAGTCCGGGGACAGACCTAGCCAAAAACATTCAGTACTTC. Translated: CASSPGTDLAKNIQYF.

With respect to this clonotype: At one of its ends the junction is not consistent with the germline gene, which may arise from a read error. The chain links TRBV20-1 to TRBJ1-4, with a weak D call TRBD1 (5 bases). Germline lookup yields CDR1 DFQATT and CDR2 SNEGSKA (reference sequence). CDR3 size: 14 residues. CDR3 nucleotide sequence: TGCTGTGCGAAAACAGGATCAACTAATGAAAAACTGTTTTTT. The encoded protein is CCAKTGSTNEKLFF.

This clonotype appeared many times. This chain connects TRBV20-1 to TRBJ2-7; D is undetermined. The CDR3 sequence is 14 residues long. V was shortened by 0 bases and J by 7 bases, with 16 bases between the two germline ends. Germline lookup yields CDR1 DFQATT and CDR2 SNEGSKA (reference sequence). The chain's CDR3 is CSARDSLIMGEQYF. The CDR3 region has the DNA TGCAGTGCTAGAGATTCCCTCATAATGGGGGAGCAGTACTTC.

This clonotype was found a few times. The chain links TRBV5-1 to TRBJ2-7; tentatively, D is TRBD1 (7 bases). This CDR3 is built from 14 residues. V lost 10 bases and J lost 0, with 17 bases in between. Looked up from germline, CDR1 is SGHRS and CDR2 is YFSETQ. DNA of the CDR3: TGCGCCGGCAATTGGAGGGACAGCTCCTACGAGCAGTACTTC. This translates into CAGNWRDSSYEQYF.

This clonotype was picked up many times. The chain couples TRBV7-9 to TRBJ1-2; no definite D call. The CDR3 sequence is 12 residues long. Looked up from germline, CDR1 is SEHNR and CDR2 is FQNEAQ (reference sequence). Trimming removed 5 bases from V and 4 bases from J, with 8 bases in between. The CDR3 here is CASSPKIYGYTF. The CDR3 nucleotides are TGTGCCAGCAGCCCCAAGATCTATGGCTACACCTTC.

The gene calls are TRBV5-6 and TRBJ1-5; 9 bases agree with TRBD1. V trimming: 1 base; J trimming: 3 bases; junction bases outside the gene matches: 2. Germline-derived CDR1 and CDR2 are SGHDT and YYEEEE. The CDR3 contains 15 residues. CDR3 residues: CASSLTGGINQPQHF. As DNA, the CDR3 is TGTGCCAGCAGCTTGACAGGGGGCATCAATCAGCCCCAGCATTTT.

With respect to this clonotype: One end of the junction varies from germline; a read error may be responsible. V is TRBV12-3 or TRBV12-4 and J is TRBJ2-3; D remains unclear. The length of the CDR3 is 13 residues. CDR3 amino acids: CASSLMRTDAQYF. The DNA of the CDR3 is TGTGCCAGCAGTTTAATGAGAACAGATGCGCAGTATTTT.

The chain employs TRBV29-1 and TRBJ2-5, with TRBD1 identical over 8 bases. This CDR3 comprises 13 residues. With 6 bases clipped from V and 4 bases from J, the junction kept 7 bases outside the gene matches. CDR1 is SQVTM, CDR2 ANQGSEA, per germline. In nucleotides, the CDR3 is TGCAGCGTCTCAACAGGGGGGCGAGAGACCCAGTACTTC. Amino acids: CSVSTGGRETQYF.

Comment on this clonotype: A read error may produce the germline difference seen at one junction end. The chain employs TRBV6-2 or TRBV6-3 and TRBJ2-1; 11 positions agree with TRBD2. The CDR3 sequence is 16 residues long. Germline V lookup: CDR1 MNHEY, CDR2 SVGEGT. CDR3: CTSSREGLAERNEQFF. The CDR3 region has the DNA TGTACCAGCAGTCGAGAGGGACTAGCGGAACGCAATGAGCAGTTCTTC.

This clonotype was observed a few times. The rearrangement uses TRBV20-1 and TRBJ1-5; D gene ambiguous. Trimming shortened V by 0 bases and J by 0 bases, and 9 bases separated the two germline ends. The CDR3 is 15 residues long. In germline, CDR1 is DFQATT, CDR2 SNEGSKA (reference sequence). The CDR3 spells CSARDGGNSNQPQHF. CDR3 DNA: TGCAGTGCTAGAGATGGAGGGAATAGCAATCAGCCCCAGCATTTT.

This clonotype was detected ten times or more. J is TRBJ2-1 and V is TRBV5-4; TRBD2 matches at 9 bases. Germline CDR1 SGHNT, CDR2 YYREEE (reference sequence). The V segment lost 5 bases and the J segment 5 bases; nucleotides outside the gene matches: 2. The CDR3 runs 13 residues. The CDR3 reads CASRRGGDNEQFF. The CDR3 DNA sequence: TGTGCCAGCAGGCGGGGGGGGGACAATGAGCAGTTCTTC.

The chain carries TRBV4-3 and TRBJ2-5; 10 bases line up with TRBD2. CDR3 length equals 17 residues. The V gene's germline CDR1 is LGHNA and CDR2 YSLEER. Trimming at V came to 0 bases and at J to 11 bases, leaving 15 bases not matched to a gene. The CDR3 reads CASSQERGSGGPNEQYF. DNA of the CDR3: TGCGCCAGCAGCCAAGAAAGGGGTAGCGGGGGGCCAAATGAGCAGTACTTC.

This clonotype was seen a few times. Compared with germline, one end of the junction differs, possibly owing to a read error. J is TRBJ2-5 and V is TRBV7-3; D tentatively fits TRBD1 or TRBD2 (5 bases each). The germline V gene has CDR1 SGHTA and CDR2 FQGTGA. The CDR3 is 15 residues long. CDR3 in amino acids: CAGSSVGEPSETQYF. The CDR3 DNA follows: TGTGCCGGCAGCTCAGTGGGGGAGCCTTCAGAGACCCAGTACTTC.

This clonotype was recorded many times. This chain joins TRBV20-1 and TRBJ2-7, with a tentative D call TRBD1 (5 bases). Germline CDR1 and CDR2: DFQATT and SNEGSKA (reference sequence). V was pared by 6 bases and J by 1 base, with 19 bases between. CDR3 length: 15 residues. The CDR3 loop reads CSAGDVREISYEQYF. The CDR3 DNA is TGCAGTGCAGGAGACGTCAGGGAAATATCCTACGAGCAGTACTTC.